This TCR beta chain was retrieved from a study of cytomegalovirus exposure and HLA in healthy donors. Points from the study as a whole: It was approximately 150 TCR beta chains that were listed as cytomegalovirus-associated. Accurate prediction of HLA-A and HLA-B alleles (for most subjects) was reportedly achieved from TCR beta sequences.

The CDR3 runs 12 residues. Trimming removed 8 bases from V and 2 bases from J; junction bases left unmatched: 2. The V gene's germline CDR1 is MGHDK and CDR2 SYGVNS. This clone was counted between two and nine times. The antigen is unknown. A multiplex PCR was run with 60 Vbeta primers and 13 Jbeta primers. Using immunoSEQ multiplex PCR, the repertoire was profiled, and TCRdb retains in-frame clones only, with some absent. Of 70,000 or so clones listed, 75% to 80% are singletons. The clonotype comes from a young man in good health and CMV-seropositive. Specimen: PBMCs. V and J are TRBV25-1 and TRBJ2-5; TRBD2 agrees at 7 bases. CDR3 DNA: TGTGCCAGCTCCGGGAGGCAAGAGACCCAGTACTTC. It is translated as CASSGRQETQYF.